This T cell receptor beta chain was observed in a study of T-cell memory formation after mild COVID-19. V lost 6 bases and J 4 bases, leaving 18 bases between the germline ends. This CDR3 contains 15 residues. The germline gives CDR1 SGDLS, CDR2 YYNGEE. 5'RACE with constant-segment primers built TCRalpha and TCRbeta cDNA libraries with UMIs. Using its own MiXCR run on the 5' RACE reads, TCRdb lists one record per CDR3 protein. The table shows approximately 440,000 distinct CDR3 sequences, with 15% to 20% occurring only once. The TCR comes from an adult woman who had mild COVID-19 (a few samples of this study predate the infection). Cell type and time point are not known. Material: PBMCs or a T cell subset sorted from them (not recorded which). The rearrangement links TRBV9 to TRBJ2-3, with D possibly being TRBD1 or TRBD2 (6 bases each). The CDR3 coding sequence is TGTGCCAGCAATCTTGAGGGGGGCAGAGCAGATACGCAGTATTTT. Encoded protein: CASNLEGGRADTQYF.